This TCR beta chain was sequenced for a study of response to subunit inactivated influenza vaccine. Study findings and constraints: Authors suggested each seasonal flu vaccination may recruit only limited numbers of new T cells.

The CDR3 consists of 16 residues. V was pared by 3 bases and J by 0 bases, with 12 bases between. Germline V gene lookup returns CDR1 SGDLS and CDR2 YYNGEE. TCRdb redid the calling of the RT-PCR reads with MiXCR, one entry per CDR3 protein. There are more than 550,000 distinct CDR3 sequences in the sample; 12% occur only once, and roughly 10% lies in the top ten. This clonotype has just a few counts. As yet, its antigen is unknown. This TCR derives from a man aged 50 to 60 who received an inactivated influenza vaccine. The chain employs TRBV9 and TRBJ1-4; a possible D gene is TRBD1 (5 bases). The sample here was PBMCs from blood, taken on the day of vaccination. The CDR3 reads CASSDDSGATNEKLFF. The CDR3 nucleotides are TGTGCCAGCAGCGACGACAGCGGAGCAACTAATGAAAAACTGTTTTTT.